This T cell receptor (beta chain) originates from a study of blood T cell repertoires in COVID-19. Across the study: Spain, Italy and the United States supplied samples that represented acute and convalescent COVID-19. PBMCs, B-cell-depleted T cells, or T cells were the source of the cDNA or gDNA that made up the material.

This CDR3 has 15 amino acids. V dropped 6 bases and J dropped 2; count of bases not matched to a gene: 6. Germline V CDR1 and CDR2: SGHAT, FQNNGV. Assay used: immunoSEQ multiplex PCR; TCRdb lists only in-frame clones, some missing. The sample includes under 300,000 clones, approximately 90% of them seen just once. The age range of participants was about 18 to 100 years, with residence in roughly 25 US areas. Clinical history as reported by participants underpinned cohort assignment. This clonotype was sampled from a woman aged 40 to 49 with acute COVID-19. Source material: PBMCs or T cells enriched from blood (not recorded which). The J gene is TRBJ2-1, the V gene TRBV11-2; the match to TRBD2 covers 8 bases. The DNA of the CDR3 is TGTGCCAGCAGAGACCCGCGGGAGGCCTACAATGAGCAGTTCTTC. It is translated as CASRDPREAYNEQFF.